The 18 T cell receptor beta chains in this list originate from one sample, sequenced in a study of T cells in Graves' hyperthyroidism and ophthalmopathy. RNA transcripts yielded amplified TCR beta CDR3 regions. The study used the HTBI primer set for a first-round RT-PCR of the TCR CDR3. From the multiplex PCR reads, TCRdb called clonotypes with MiXCR, one entry per CDR3 protein. The sample includes under 700,000 distinct CDR3 sequences, under 60% of them seen just once. The sequencing input was peripheral blood or thyroid tissue (not recorded which). These receptors came from a woman between 18 and 30 years old with Graves' hyperthyroidism.

The J gene is TRBJ1-5, the V gene TRBV2; 8 bases line up with TRBD1. The V gene's germline CDR1 is SNHLY and CDR2 FYNNEI. V lost 7 bases, J lost 12 bases, and 8 bases stayed unmatched. CDR3 length equals 12 residues. The CDR3 loop is CASMRSGQGQHF. Written as DNA, the CDR3 is TGTGCCAGCATGAGGAGTGGACAGGGCCAGCATTTT.

This clonotype was found a few times. J is TRBJ1-2 and V is TRBV7-8; 7 bases map to TRBD1. This CDR3 has 16 residues. V lost 5 bases to trimming and J lost 2 bases; unmatched junction nucleotides: 11. The germline V gene has CDR1 SGHVS and CDR2 FQNEAQ. In DNA form, the CDR3 reads TGTGCCAGCAGCCAAGGATGGAGGACAGGCAACTATGGCTACACCTTC. It translates to CASSQGWRTGNYGYTF.

This rearrangement joins TRBV15 to TRBJ2-5, with unresolved D. Germline V gives CDR1 LNHNV, CDR2 YYDKDF (reference sequence). Trimming left V 5 bases short and J 4 bases short, with 2 bases between. The CDR3 loop spans 10 amino acids. The CDR3 loop reads CATSLETQYF. CDR3 DNA sequence: TGTGCCACCAGCCTAGAGACCCAGTACTTC.

The rearrangement uses TRBV2 and TRBJ2-2; TRBD2 aligns across 9 bases. This CDR3 comprises 14 residues. Losses at the gene ends were 7 bases for V and 4 bases for J; bases not matched to a gene: 4. The germline V gene has CDR1 SNHLY and CDR2 FYNNEI. CDR3 DNA: TGTGCCAGCACTATAGCGGGAGTCACCGGGGAGCTGTTTTTT. Protein product: CASTIAGVTGELFF.

The chain is built from TRBV15 and TRBJ2-2, with a tentative D call TRBD2 (6 bases). Germline V CDR1 and CDR2: LNHNV, YYDKDF (reference sequence). This CDR3 has 14 amino acids. Trimming took off 5 bases at V and 1 base at J, with 8 bases between the two ends. The CDR3 loop reads CATSGGLNTGELFF. The CDR3 nucleotides read TGTGCCACCAGCGGAGGGTTGAACACCGGGGAGCTGTTTTTT.

The chain uses TRBV25-1 and TRBJ1-1, with a weak D call TRBD1 (5 bases). V was pared by 6 bases and J by 4 bases, with 18 bases between. This CDR3 contains 15 residues. Germline loops: CDR1 MGHDK, CDR2 SYGVNS. This CDR3 reads CASSPAGVGGTEAFF. CDR3 in DNA: TGTGCCAGCAGCCCCGCCGGAGTCGGGGGCACTGAAGCTTTCTTT. Looking up the rest from reference TRBV25-1 and TRBJ1-1 gives the full variable domain: EADIYQTPRYLVIGTGKKITLECSQTMGHDKMYWYQQDPGMELHLIHYSYGVNSTEKGDLSSESTVSRIRTEHFPLTLESARPSHTSQYLCASSPAGVGGTEAFFGQGTRLTVV.

The rearrangement links TRBV7-9 to TRBJ1-2; no definite D call. The CDR3 is made up of 14 amino acids. Trimming cost V 6 bases and J 3 bases, with 14 bases left between them. Per the germline V gene, CDR1 is SEHNR and CDR2 is FQNEAQ (reference sequence). CDR3 residues: CASRSGGPHYGYTF. CDR3 nucleotides: TGTGCCAGCAGATCCGGAGGGCCACACTATGGCTACACCTTC.

The chain combines TRBV20-1 with TRBJ2-2, with D hard to call. V shed 3 bases and J shed 6 bases, with 11 bases lying between them. The CDR3 consists of 13 residues. Germline V gene data show CDR1 as DFQATT and CDR2 as SNEGSKA (reference sequence). CDR3 in amino acids: CSASFRLAGELFF. CDR3 coding DNA: TGCAGTGCTAGTTTCCGACTGGCCGGGGAGCTGTTTTTT.

The DNA for the CDR3 is TGTGCCAGCAGCTACCGCGGATGGGAGGATGAAGCTTTCTTT. Protein: CASSYRGWEDEAFF. The rearrangement uses TRBV2 and TRBJ1-1; D gene ambiguous. The CDR3 sequence is 14 residues long. Trimming left V 6 bases short and J 7 bases short, with 18 bases between. Germline V CDR1 and CDR2: SNHLY, FYNNEI. Supplemented by reference TRBV2 and TRBJ1-1, the full variable domain reads EPEVTQTPSHQVTQMGQEVILRCVPISNHLYFYWYRQILGQKVEFLVSFYNNEISEKSEIFDDQFSVERPDGSNFTLKIRSTKLEDSAMYFCASSYRGWEDEAFFGQGTRLTVV.

The chain uses TRBV7-9 and TRBJ1-2; the D is unclear. With 3 bases removed from V and 5 bases from J, the gap between germline ends came to 10 bases. This CDR3 region has 13 residues. From germline, CDR1 is SEHNR and CDR2 FQNEAQ (reference sequence). CDR3 sequence: CASSLTGRYGYTF. The CDR3 nucleotides read TGTGCCAGCAGCTTGACGGGGAGGTATGGCTACACCTTC.

This clonotype was seen more than once but under ten times. The CDR3 bases are TGTGCCAGCAGCTTGTCGGGGGATAGCGGCTACACCTTC. Translating it yields CASSLSGDSGYTF. This chain links TRBV7-9 with TRBJ1-2; D is perhaps TRBD1 (5 bases). CDR1 and CDR2 (germline): SEHNR, FQNEAQ (reference sequence). V was trimmed by 3 bases and J by 8 bases, leaving 13 bases between them. There are 13 residues in the CDR3.

This clonotype was found a few times. V and J are TRBV7-2 and TRBJ1-4; D call uncertain. Deletions cut 1 base from V and 7 bases from J, with 10 bases between. The CDR3 covers 14 residues. Per the germline V gene, CDR1 is SGHTA and CDR2 is FQGNSA. CDR3 DNA: TGTGCCAGCAGCTTAGATCGGGGTCCTGAAAAACTGTTTTTT. Its protein product is CASSLDRGPEKLFF.

This clonotype was detected ten times or more. CDR3 amino acids: CAITMASPGNTIYF. The CDR3 DNA reads as TGTGCCATCACGATGGCCAGCCCAGGAAACACCATATATTTT. The chain is built from TRBV10-3 and TRBJ1-3; D is undetermined. CDR3 size: 14 residues. Trimming left V 7 bases short and J 4 bases short, with 14 bases between. Germline CDR1 reads ENHRY; CDR2 reads SYGVKD.

The chain joins TRBV7-6 to TRBJ1-1; 9 nucleotides line up with TRBD1. CDR3 size: 14 residues. Germline trimming cut 0 bases from V and 7 bases from J; bases unmatched to any gene: 3. CDR1 SGHVS and CDR2 FNYEAQ come from the germline V gene. The CDR3 sequence is CASSLAGQGFEAFF. DNA for the CDR3: TGTGCCAGCAGCTTAGCAGGACAGGGGTTTGAAGCTTTCTTT.

The V and J genes are TRBV6-2 or TRBV6-3 and TRBJ1-2; D might be TRBD1 (6 bases). V gave up 7 bases and J gave up 5 bases, with 17 bases separating them. CDR3 length: 14 amino acids. The germline CDR1 and CDR2 sequences are MNHEY and SVGEGT. The chain's CDR3 is CASTRTVTDYGYTF. The DNA of the CDR3 is TGTGCCAGCACAAGGACAGTCACCGATTATGGCTACACCTTC.

As to this clonotype: This likely comes from a read error, as the CDR3 has no conserved phenylalanine or tryptophan at its end. Because the CDR3's place on the DNA is in doubt, the DNA is left out and the CDR3 is given as listed by TCRdb. V gene TRBV25-1 combines with J gene TRBJ1-5; TRBD1, the table's D call, lacks a check against the DNA. Germline loops: CDR1 MGHDK, CDR2 SYGVNS. The CDR3 length is 16 residues, termini included. The CDR3 here is CASSEVGQEIISPSMV.

The chain recombines TRBV10-3 with TRBJ2-5, with D unresolved. V lost 3 bases, J lost 2 bases, and 19 bases lay in between. Germline V gene sequence: CDR1 ENHRY, CDR2 SYGVKD. The CDR3 runs 17 residues. CDR3 coding DNA: TGTGCCATCAGTGACCACCTGAAACGGAATGAGCAAGAGACCCAGTACTTC. It is translated as CAISDHLKRNEQETQYF.

This clonotype was found once. The CDR3 DNA reads TGCGCCAGCAGTGGGACTTTGTACGAGCAGTACTTC. It translates to CASSGTLYEQYF. This chain links TRBV10-1 with TRBJ2-7; the D gene is possibly TRBD2 (5 bases). With 4 bases removed from V and 4 bases from J, the gap between germline ends came to 8 bases. Germline V lookup: CDR1 WNHNN, CDR2 SYGVQD (reference sequence). The CDR3 length is 12 residues.